The 13 T cell receptor beta chains listed next were all sequenced from one sample in a study of T-cell memory formation after mild COVID-19. TCRdb independently ran MiXCR on the 5' RACE reads; one entry per CDR3 protein. The sample consists of hundreds of thousands of distinct CDR3 sequences, approximately 16% of them appearing once. Sequencing was carried out using PBMCs or a T cell subset sorted from them (not recorded which). Source of these receptors: a man aged 18-30 years who had mild COVID-19 (a few samples of this study predate the infection). Cell type and time point are not known.

This clonotype was seen repeatedly, ten times or more. The chain employs TRBV6-5 and TRBJ1-5, with D possibly matching TRBD1 (6 bases). This CDR3 contains 15 residues. Germline V gives CDR1 MNHEY, CDR2 SVGAGI. V was cut by 6 bases and J by 5 bases, with 17 bases left in between. CDR3: CASSESWGAYQPQHF. The CDR3 region has the DNA TGTGCCAGCAGCGAGAGTTGGGGGGCGTATCAGCCCCAGCATTTT.

V is TRBV5-1 and J is TRBJ1-1; D may be TRBD1 (6 bases). Germline CDR1 reads SGHRS; CDR2 reads YFSETQ. The CDR3 spans 14 residues. Deletions cut 5 bases from V and 1 base from J, with 12 bases between. The CDR3 sequence: CASRRGGWNTEAFF. CDR3 sequence (DNA): TGCGCCAGCAGGAGGGGGGGTTGGAACACTGAAGCTTTCTTT.

This clonotype was seen a handful of times. The rearrangement links TRBV27 to TRBJ1-1; TRBD1 might be the D (5 bases). Germline V gene lookup returns CDR1 MNHEY and CDR2 SMNVEV (reference sequence). V gave up 6 bases and J gave up 1 base, with 12 bases separating them. This CDR3 is 14 amino acids long. The CDR3 loop reads CASSWSQGNTEAFF. CDR3 DNA: TGTGCCAGCAGCTGGTCTCAGGGGAACACTGAAGCTTTCTTT.

The chain combines TRBV7-2 with TRBJ1-6, with 7 bases that match TRBD1. Germline-derived CDR1 and CDR2 are SGHTA and FQGNSA. V gave up 8 bases and J gave up 9 bases; unmatched junction bases: 7. This CDR3 has 13 amino acids. This chain's CDR3 is CASGRQGFSPLHF. The DNA of the CDR3 is TGTGCCAGCGGAAGACAGGGCTTTTCACCCCTCCACTTT.

This clonotype was seen ten or more times. The rearrangement uses TRBV5-1 and TRBJ2-7; 7 nucleotides agree with TRBD2. Germline CDR1 reads SGHRS; CDR2 reads YFSETQ. The J segment lost 0 bases and the V segment lost 4 bases, leaving 10 bases of the junction unmatched. The CDR3 is 16 residues long. The CDR3: CASSKPGGDFSYEQYF. For the CDR3, the DNA is TGCGCCAGCAGCAAACCTGGGGGGGACTTCTCCTACGAGCAGTACTTC.

In this sample, this clonotype turned up a few times. V gene TRBV11-1 combines with J gene TRBJ2-1; D remains ambiguous. The germline CDR1 and CDR2 sequences are SGHAT and FQDESV (reference sequence). Between the trimmed V and J ends, which lost 2 bases and 4 bases, there was a span of 18 bases. The CDR3 runs 17 residues. The CDR3 region has the DNA TGTGCCAGCAGCTTATCACCATCCGCGGCTTTATACAATGAGCAGTTCTTC. Residues: CASSLSPSAALYNEQFF.

This clonotype was counted between two and nine times. This chain joins TRBV7-8 and TRBJ2-1; 9 bases agree with TRBD1. V was clipped by 2 bases and J by 7 bases; unmatched bases: 9. In germline, CDR1 is SGHVS, CDR2 FQNEAQ. This CDR3 is built from 16 residues. CDR3 protein: CASSLSRTGDRNEQFF. DNA for the CDR3: TGTGCCAGCAGCTTATCGAGGACAGGGGATAGGAATGAGCAGTTCTTC.

This clonotype was detected many times. The chain is built from TRBV7-2 and TRBJ1-2; 9 positions match TRBD1. The junction had 10 bases not matched to a gene; V was cut back by 4 bases and J by 7 bases. This CDR3 is 15 amino acids long. CDR1 SGHTA and CDR2 FQGNSA come from the germline V gene. Here the CDR3 reads CASSSPGGTGSGYTF. In DNA, the CDR3 is TGTGCCAGCAGCTCACCGGGCGGGACAGGGTCTGGCTACACCTTC.

There are a few counts of this clonotype. The chain employs TRBV19 and TRBJ2-1, with TRBD2 matching over 12 bases. This CDR3 region has 17 residues. The V gene end was trimmed by 1 base and the J gene end by 7 bases; junction bases not matched to a gene: 8. Germline loops: CDR1 LNHDA, CDR2 SQIVND (reference sequence). CDR3 sequence: CASSIAGTSGLSNEQFF. In DNA form, the CDR3 reads TGTGCCAGTAGTATAGCCGGGACTAGCGGGCTTTCGAATGAGCAGTTCTTC.

This clonotype was detected a few times. The genes are TRBV7-9 and TRBJ1-1; no reliable D call. V was trimmed by 5 bases and J by 0 bases, leaving 7 bases between them. Looked up from germline, CDR1 is SEHNR and CDR2 is FQNEAQ (reference sequence). The CDR3 loop spans 13 amino acids. The CDR3, as DNA: TGTGCCAGCAGCCCATACATGAACACTGAAGCTTTCTTT. Amino acid sequence: CASSPYMNTEAFF.

The V gene is TRBV6-2 or TRBV6-3, the J gene TRBJ1-1, with D possibly TRBD1 on 6 matching bases. The CDR3 consists of 15 residues. Trimming stripped 4 bases from V and 5 bases from J, with 17 bases between. The V gene's germline CDR1 is MNHEY and CDR2 SVGEGT. CDR3 bases: TGTGCCAGCAGTTTCCGAGGGGGGGTAAGGACTGAAGCTTTCTTT. It specifies CASSFRGGVRTEAFF.

The rearrangement uses TRBV20-1 and TRBJ2-5; 14 nucleotides agree with TRBD2. The CDR3 totals 15 residues. The germline gives CDR1 DFQATT, CDR2 SNEGSKA (reference sequence). V gave up 3 bases and J gave up 1 base; unmatched junction bases: 1. The CDR3 DNA follows: TGCAGTGCTAGGACTAGCGGGGGGGCCCAAGAGACCCAGTACTTC. Its translation is CSARTSGGAQETQYF.

This chain joins TRBV6-5 and TRBJ2-1; D could derive from TRBD1 or TRBD2 (5 bases each). The CDR3 totals 13 residues. V was clipped by 6 bases and J by 6 bases, with 12 bases between them. Germline V gives CDR1 MNHEY, CDR2 SVGAGI. The CDR3 loop is CASSSRDGNEQFF. CDR3 sequence (DNA): TGTGCCAGCAGCAGCAGGGACGGCAATGAGCAGTTCTTC.